The 13 T cell receptor beta chains given below trace back to one sample, sequenced in a study of tumor-infiltrating lymphocytes in primary liver carcinoma. TCR beta cDNA was prepared out of approximately 470 ng total RNA by means of a constant-region primer. A slightly modified ARM-PCR protocol with three nested multiplex PCR rounds produced these TCR beta libraries. The opening two PCR rounds, around 9 cycles each, paired TRBV1-TRBV30 forward primers with a C-beta reverse primer. TCRdb called the multiplex PCR reads again in MiXCR, with one record for every CDR3 protein. The data hold about 310,000 distinct CDR3 sequences, with 65% observed a single time. The study extracted blood RNA from unsorted whole blood and also extracted germline DNA. The specimen was peripheral blood. The receptors here all came from a man in his forties or fifties with primary liver carcinoma and hepatitis B virus infection.

With respect to this clonotype: A much larger clone differs from this one at a single base, so this may be a read error. The V and J genes are TRBV14 and TRBJ2-7, with D tentatively TRBD2 (6 bases). There are 13 residues in the CDR3. The germline CDR1 and CDR2 sequences are SGHDN and FVKESK. This chain's CDR3 is CANSPNLGGEQYF. CDR3 sequence (DNA): TGTGCCAACAGCCCGAATCTGGGGGGCGAGCAGTACTTC.

The rearrangement joins TRBV7-2 to TRBJ2-3; D not resolved. Germline lookup yields CDR1 SGHTA and CDR2 FQGNSA. V lost 0 bases to trimming and J lost 5 bases, with 6 bases between them. The CDR3 is made up of 13 amino acids. Written as DNA, the CDR3 is TGTGCCAGCAGCTTAGCTAACAAAGATACGCAGTATTTT. This codes for CASSLANKDTQYF. The full variable domain, with the rest looked up from reference TRBV7-2 and TRBJ2-3, is GAGVSQSPSNKVTEKGKDVELRCDPISGHTALYWYRQSLGQGLEFLIYFQGNSAPDKSGLPSDRFSAERTGGSVSTLTIQRTQQEDSAVYLCASSLANKDTQYFGPGTRLTVL.

With respect to this clonotype: It may be a read error: a sequence one base away is much more abundant. J is TRBJ1-1 and V is TRBV4-2; D perhaps matches TRBD1 (6 bases). The CDR3 loop spans 13 amino acids. Germline V CDR1 and CDR2: LGHNA, YNFKEQ. Written as DNA, the CDR3 is TGTGCCAGCAGCCCCCTCTGGGACACTAAAGCTTTCTTT. Its protein product is CASSPLWDTKAFF.

Comments on this clonotype: This may be a read error, as it is one base from a much larger clone. The chain joins TRBV6-5 to TRBJ2-1; 9 bases are a match to TRBD2. The ends lost 8 bases at V and 2 bases at J; junction bases unmatched: 7. In germline, CDR1 is MNHEY, CDR2 SVGAGI. The CDR3 is made up of 15 amino acids. The chain's CDR3 is CASGPRLAAYNEQFF. The CDR3 coding sequence is TGTGCCAGCGGACCCAGACTAGCGGCCTACAATGAGCAGTTCTTC.

This clonotype was observed many times. The gene calls are TRBV6-5 and TRBJ2-1, with 9 bases lining up with TRBD2. Germline V CDR1 and CDR2: MNHEY, SVGAGI. The V and J ends lost 5 bases and 8 bases, in that order; junction bases with no gene match: 4. This CDR3 contains 13 residues. The DNA of the CDR3 is TGTGCCAGCAGTGGACTAGCGATTGATGAGCAGTTCTTC. Protein sequence: CASSGLAIDEQFF.

In DNA form, the CDR3 reads TGTGCTTGCGCAGAGACAGGCCCCTTCGGGAACATTCAGTACTTC. Translated: CACAETGPFGNIQYF. The rearrangement uses TRBV30 and TRBJ2-4, with D possibly matching TRBD1 (6 bases). Germline V CDR1 and CDR2: GTSNPN, SVGIG (reference sequence). This CDR3 is 15 amino acids long. The variable domain in full, with the rest retrieved from reference TRBV30 and TRBJ2-4, is SQTIHQWPATLVQPVGSPLSLECTVEGTSNPNLYWYRQAAGRGLQLLFYSVGIGQISSEVPQNLSASRPQDRQFILSSKKLLLSDSGFYLCACAETGPFGNIQYFGAGTRLSVL.

In this sample, this clonotype turned up many times. This sequence joins TRBV6-1 and TRBJ1-4, with 8 bases identical to TRBD1. This CDR3 has 14 residues. The ends lost 7 bases at V and 7 bases at J; junction bases unmatched: 8. CDR1 MNHNS and CDR2 SASEGT come from the germline V gene. CDR3 sequence reads: CASTTAGGFEKLFF. CDR3 DNA sequence: TGTGCCAGCACCACTGCAGGGGGCTTTGAAAAACTGTTTTTT.

Remarks on this clonotype: Since a much larger clone is just one base distant, this may be a read error. The rearrangement joins TRBV6-6 to TRBJ2-1, with D unresolved. The germline V and J ends were trimmed by 6 bases and 3 bases, with 12 bases remaining between them. CDR1 is MNHNY, CDR2 SVGAGI, per germline (reference sequence). The CDR3 sequence is 14 residues long. In DNA, the CDR3 is TGTGCCAGCAGACTACACCACGACTACAATGAGCAGTTCTTC. The encoded protein is CASRLHHDYNEQFF.

Remarks on this clonotype: A junction end diverges from the germline sequence, so it may reflect a read error. V is TRBV6-6 and J is TRBJ2-4; a weak D match, TRBD1 (5 bases). Germline V lookup: CDR1 MNHNY, CDR2 SVGAGI (reference sequence). The CDR3 totals 17 residues. CDR3 in DNA: TGTACCAGTAGTTACTCGACGTCAGGGATCGCCAAAAACATTCAGTACTTC. Translation: CTSSYSTSGIAKNIQYF.

V usage is TRBV2 and J usage is TRBJ2-1, with D maybe TRBD2 (5 bases). The CDR3 is 14 amino acids. Trimming removed 5 bases at V and 4 bases at J, with 12 bases between. CDR1 is SNHLY and CDR2 is FYNNEI in the germline V gene. CDR3 amino acids: CASSWLAGYNEQFF. Written as DNA, the CDR3 is TGTGCCAGCAGTTGGCTAGCTGGGTACAATGAGCAGTTCTTC.

Turning to this clonotype: A much larger clone lies a single base off, so this may be a read error. V gene TRBV6-5 combines with J gene TRBJ2-1, with 13 positions matching TRBD2. The CDR3 is 17 residues long. CDR1 is MNHEY and CDR2 is SVGAGI in the germline V gene. For the CDR3, the DNA is TGTGCCAGCAGTTCCTCGAGGACTAGCGGGAGATACAATGAGCTGTTCTTC. Protein sequence: CASSSSRTSGRYNELFF.

Points on this clonotype: A much larger clone differs by one base, so this may be a read error. V gene TRBV6-5 combines with J gene TRBJ2-7; a weak D match, TRBD2 (6 bases). The length of the CDR3 is 12 residues. CDR1 and CDR2 from the germline V gene are MNHEY and SVGAGI. This CDR3 reads CARRRRDYEQYF. The CDR3 nucleotides are TGTGCCCGCAGACGGCGGGACTACGAGCAGTACTTC.

The chain uses TRBV30 and TRBJ1-1; tentative D call: TRBD1 (5 bases). Germline-derived CDR1 and CDR2 are GTSNPN and SVGIG (reference sequence). This CDR3 contains 12 residues. The V end was cut by 3 bases, the J end by 6 bases, with 11 bases between. CDR3 protein: CAWRGLMPEAFF. The CDR3 DNA reads as TGTGCCTGGAGGGGGCTCATGCCTGAAGCTTTCTTT.